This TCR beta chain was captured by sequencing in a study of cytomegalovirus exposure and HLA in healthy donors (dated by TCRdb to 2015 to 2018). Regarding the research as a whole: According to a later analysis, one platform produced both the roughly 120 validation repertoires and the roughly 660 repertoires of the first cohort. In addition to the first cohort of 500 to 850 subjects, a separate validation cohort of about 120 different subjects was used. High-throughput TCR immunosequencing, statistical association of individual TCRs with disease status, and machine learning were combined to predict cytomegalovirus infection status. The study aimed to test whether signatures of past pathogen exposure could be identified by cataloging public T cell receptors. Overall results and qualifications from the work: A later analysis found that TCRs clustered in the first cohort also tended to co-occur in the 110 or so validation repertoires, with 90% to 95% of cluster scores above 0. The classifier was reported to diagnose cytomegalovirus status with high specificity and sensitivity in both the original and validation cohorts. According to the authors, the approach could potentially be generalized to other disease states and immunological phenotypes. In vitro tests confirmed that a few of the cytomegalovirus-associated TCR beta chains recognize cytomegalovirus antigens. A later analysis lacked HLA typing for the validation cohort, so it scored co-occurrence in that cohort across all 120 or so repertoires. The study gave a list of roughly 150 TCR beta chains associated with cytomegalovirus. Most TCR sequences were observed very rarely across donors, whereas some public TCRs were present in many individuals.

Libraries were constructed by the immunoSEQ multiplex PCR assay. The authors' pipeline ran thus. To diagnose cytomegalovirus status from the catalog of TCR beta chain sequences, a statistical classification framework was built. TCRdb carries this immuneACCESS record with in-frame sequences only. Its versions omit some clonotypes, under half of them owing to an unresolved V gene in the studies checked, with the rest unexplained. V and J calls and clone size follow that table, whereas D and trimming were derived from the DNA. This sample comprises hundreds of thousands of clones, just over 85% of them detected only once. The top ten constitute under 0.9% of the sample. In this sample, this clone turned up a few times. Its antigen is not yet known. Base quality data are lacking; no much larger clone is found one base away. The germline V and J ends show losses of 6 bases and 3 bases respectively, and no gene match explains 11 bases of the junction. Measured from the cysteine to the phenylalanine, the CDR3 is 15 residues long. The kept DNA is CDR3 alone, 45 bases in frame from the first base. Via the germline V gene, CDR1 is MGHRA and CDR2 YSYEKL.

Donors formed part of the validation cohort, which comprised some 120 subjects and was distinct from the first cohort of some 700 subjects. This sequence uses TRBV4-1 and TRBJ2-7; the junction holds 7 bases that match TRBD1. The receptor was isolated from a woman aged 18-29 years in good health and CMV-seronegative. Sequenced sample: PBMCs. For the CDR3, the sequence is CASRPDRFAFYEQYF. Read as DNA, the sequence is TGCGCCAGCAGACCGGACAGGTTTGCATTCTACGAGCAGTACTTC.